The source of this TCR beta chain is a study of shared clonotypes between healthy human individuals. Study information: Researchers assigned three CD4 naive, three CD4 memory, two CD8 naive and one CD8 memory plate to each donor.

The data were produced by immunoSEQ multiplex PCR, yet TCRdb's version contains in-frame clones alone and is incomplete. The table lists fewer than 2.5 million clones, 93% of them singletons. Study-wide points: Naive subsets, compared against memory subsets, generally had larger estimated richness values. In a handful of donors, 4.5% to 5.5% of naive CD4 clonotypes appeared in common.

About this clone: Its antigen is unknown.

The clonotype comes from a man between 18 and 29 years old in good health. Some clones in this sample may be carry-over from other donors' samples. Source material: naive CD4+ T cells from PBMCs. As to subset: CD45RA+ positively selected.

The CDR3 loop reads CASTDTGTGYTF. In nucleotides, the CDR3 is TGTGCCAGTACCGATACAGGGACTGGCTACACCTTC. This rearrangement joins TRBV19 to TRBJ1-2, with a weak D call TRBD1 (6 bases). The length of the CDR3 is 12 residues. The germline gives CDR1 LNHDA, CDR2 SQIVND (reference sequence). Trimming shortened V by 7 bases and J by 7 bases, and 13 bases separated the two germline ends.